These T cell receptor beta chains were read from a single sample in a study of T cells in Graves' hyperthyroidism and ophthalmopathy. Via MiXCR, TCRdb re-called the multiplex PCR reads, giving one row per CDR3 protein. The table shows 350,000 to 450,000 distinct CDR3 sequences, with approximately 14% occurring only once. Sequenced: blood. These receptors all come from a woman aged 60-75 years with Graves' hyperthyroidism. Both conserved end residues are part of each CDR3. Fields, in order: clone size, J gene, D gene, V gene, CDR3 protein, CDR3 DNA. The D gene is left open where the match is weak. Not every row has a clone size; where given, it reads once, few, many or a size class.

NA,TRBJ2-2,NA,TRBV24-1,CATSETGSRTGELFF,TGTGCCACCAGTGAAACAGGGAGTCGGACCGGGGAGCTGTTTTTT
many,TRBJ2-2,NA,TRBV2,CASSANSPGELFF,TGTGCCAGCAGTGCGAATTCACCCGGGGAGCTGTTTTTT
many,TRBJ2-5,TRBD2,TRBV7-9,CASTAGLAGVGRQETQYF,TGTGCCAGCACCGCGGGACTAGCGGGAGTAGGGCGGCAAGAGACCCAGTACTTC
few,TRBJ2-5,NA,TRBV19,CASSIVNRQETQYF,TGTGCCAGTAGTATAGTAAACCGCCAAGAGACCCAGTACTTC
many,TRBJ2-4,TRBD1,TRBV5-1,CASSVRDREKNIQYF,TGCGCCAGCAGCGTAAGGGACAGGGAGAAAAACATTCAGTACTTC
NA,TRBJ2-5,NA,TRBV7-2,CASSLPGHTPMGTQYF,TGTGCCAGCAGCCTGCCGGGACACACTCCGATGGGGACCCAGTACTTC
many,TRBJ1-5,NA,TRBV3-1,CASSQDTQFNQPQHF,TGTGCCAGCAGCCAAGATACCCAGTTCAATCAGCCCCAGCATTTT
many,TRBJ1-1,NA,TRBV12-3/TRBV12-4,CASNHRTADTEAFF,TGTGCCAGCAACCACAGGACCGCGGACACTGAAGCTTTCTTT
NA,TRBJ2-3,TRBD1,TRBV28,CASSLPGQGSDTQYF,TGTGCCAGCAGCTTGCCGGGACAGGGCTCAGATACGCAGTATTTT
many,TRBJ2-1,NA,TRBV18,CASSPESSYNEQFF,TGTGCCAGCTCACCGGAGAGCTCCTACAATGAGCAGTTCTTC
few,TRBJ2-4,NA,TRBV7-3,CASSWGATGIQYF,TGTGCCAGCAGCTGGGGGGCGACCGGCATTCAGTACTTC
few,TRBJ2-7,TRBD2,TRBV4-1,CASSQDGTRVNEQYF,TGCGCCAGCAGCCAAGATGGGACTAGGGTGAACGAGCAGTACTTC
NA,TRBJ1-2,TRBD1,TRBV4-1,CASSHPGGLDGYTF,TGCGCCAGCAGCCATCCAGGGGGTCTCGATGGCTACACCTTC
many,TRBJ1-2,NA,TRBV20-1,CSALGGTIYGYTF,TGCAGTGCTCTAGGGGGGACGATCTATGGCTACACCTTC
many,TRBJ2-7,TRBD2,TRBV7-9,CASSPRLAGAPEQYF,TGTGCCAGCAGCCCGAGACTAGCGGGAGCCCCCGAGCAGTACTTC
many,TRBJ1-1,TRBD1,TRBV2,CASWDRGLTEAFF,TGTGCCAGTTGGGACAGGGGGCTAACTGAAGCTTTCTTT
many,TRBJ2-3,NA,TRBV7-9,CASSGRLGSTDTQYF,TGTGCCAGCAGCGGCAGACTAGGGTCCACAGATACGCAGTATTTT
many,TRBJ1-2,NA,TRBV19,CASRRSGGDGGYTF,TGTGCCAGTAGGCGGAGCGGGGGGGATGGTGGCTACACCTTC
NA,TRBJ2-5,TRBD1,TRBV11-2,CASSLLGTGEYF,TGTGCCAGCAGCTTACTTGGGACAGGGGAGTACTTC
NA,TRBJ1-1,NA,TRBV29-1,CSGRDTNTEAFF,TGCAGCGGCAGGGACACTAACACTGAAGCTTTCTTT
NA,TRBJ2-2,NA,TRBV19,CASSIRAGTIATGELFF,TGTGCCAGTAGTATTAGGGCCGGGACAATTGCCACCGGGGAGCTGTTTTTT
many,TRBJ2-7,TRBD1,TRBV2,CASSEGGQGAHEQYF,TGTGCCAGCAGTGAAGGGGGACAGGGGGCCCACGAGCAGTACTTC
few,TRBJ2-5,TRBD2,TRBV4-1,CASSQTMGLAGAEYF,TGCGCCAGCAGCCAGACTATGGGACTAGCGGGAGCTGAGTACTTC
NA,TRBJ2-7,NA,TRBV6-1,CASSTSGQGVGVEQYF,TGTGCCAGCAGCACCTCGGGACAAGGGGTTGGAGTCGAGCAGTACTTC
NA,TRBJ2-6,NA,TRBV27,CASSTAVGANVLTF,TGTGCCAGCAGCACAGCGGTTGGGGCCAACGTCCTGACTTTC
NA,TRBJ2-7,TRBD2,TRBV12-3/TRBV12-4,CASSPPGLTRGEQYF,TGTGCCAGCAGCCCACCGGGACTAACGAGAGGTGAGCAGTACTTC
many,TRBJ2-7,NA,TRBV30,CAWGLTTYEQYF,TGTGCCTGGGGGTTGACTACTTACGAGCAGTACTTC
NA,TRBJ2-7,NA,TRBV3-1,CASSPGVAAPYEQYF,TGTGCCAGCAGCCCTGGGGTAGCGGCCCCCTACGAGCAGTACTTC
few,TRBJ2-1,TRBD1,TRBV19,CASSMAGTVRINEQFF,TGTGCCAGTAGTATGGCCGGGACAGTAAGGATCAATGAGCAGTTCTTC
NA,TRBJ1-1,NA,TRBV12-3/TRBV12-4,CASSLVLRGLLGANTEAFF,TGTGCCAGCAGTTTGGTGCTTCGGGGGCTGCTAGGAGCGAACACTGAAGCTTTCTTT
NA,TRBJ2-1,TRBD1,TRBV11-2,CASSPRHGQGADEQFF,TGTGCCAGCAGCCCGAGGCACGGACAGGGGGCGGATGAGCAGTTCTTC
many,TRBJ1-5,NA,TRBV7-2,CASSPFGQPQHF,TGTGCCAGCAGCCCATTTGGTCAGCCCCAGCATTTT
NA,TRBJ2-1,TRBD1,TRBV12-5,CAEAGQGDNEQFF,TGTGCTGAAGCAGGACAGGGTGACAATGAGCAGTTCTTC
NA,TRBJ2-7,TRBD2,TRBV10-3,CAISSGRVSYEQYF,TGTGCCATCAGTTCGGGGAGGGTTAGTTACGAGCAGTACTTC
many,TRBJ2-3,TRBD2,TRBV3-1,CASSTWTSGSSDTQYF,TGTGCCAGCAGCACCTGGACTAGCGGGAGTTCAGATACGCAGTATTTT
NA,TRBJ2-7,TRBD2,TRBV15,CATSRAWTSGSYEQYF,TGTGCCACCAGCAGAGCTTGGACTAGCGGGAGTTACGAGCAGTACTTC
once,TRBJ2-3,TRBD2,TRBV12-3/TRBV12-4,CASSPTRTSRTDTQYF,TGTGCCAGCAGTCCTACACGGACTAGCCGCACAGATACGCAGTATTTT
many,TRBJ2-1,TRBD2,TRBV20-1,CSARDRASGYNEQFF,TGCAGTGCTAGAGATCGGGCTAGCGGATACAATGAGCAGTTCTTC
many,TRBJ2-1,NA,TRBV29-1,CSVTQVRRNEQFF,TGCAGCGTGACACAGGTCCGGCGTAATGAGCAGTTCTTC
many,TRBJ1-5,TRBD1,TRBV28,CASSLSGGGNQPQHF,TGTGCCAGCAGTTTATCAGGGGGTGGCAATCAGCCCCAGCATTTT
few,TRBJ2-3,NA,TRBV3-1,CASSQEGFSTDTQYF,TGTGCCAGCAGCCAAGAGGGATTTAGCACAGATACGCAGTATTTT
many,TRBJ1-2,NA,TRBV5-1,CASRGLYTF,TGCGCGTCCCGGGGGTTGTACACCTTC
NA,TRBJ2-1,TRBD2,TRBV14,CASSQGAGAYNEQFF,TGTGCCAGCAGCCAAGGAGCGGGGGCCTACAATGAGCAGTTCTTC
NA,TRBJ2-7,TRBD2,TRBV19,CTSSTRTSGSSYEQYF,TGTACCAGTAGTACCCGGACTAGCGGAAGCTCCTACGAGCAGTACTTC
few,TRBJ2-7,NA,TRBV18,CASSPGFGYEQYF,TGTGCCAGCTCACCAGGTTTTGGCTACGAGCAGTACTTC
many,TRBJ1-4,TRBD1,TRBV2,CASNLQGAGEKLFF,TGTGCCAGCAACCTACAGGGGGCCGGAGAAAAACTGTTTTTT
NA,TRBJ2-5,TRBD1,TRBV5-6,CASSLGATGRWETQYF,TGTGCCAGCAGCTTGGGGGCGACAGGGCGATGGGAGACCCAGTACTTC
NA,TRBJ2-7,NA,TRBV9,CASSVGTTFVEQYF,TGTGCCAGCAGCGTGGGGACCACTTTCGTCGAGCAGTACTTC
many,TRBJ2-1,TRBD1,TRBV28,CAASGQGASEQFF,TGTGCCGCTTCCGGGCAGGGGGCAAGTGAGCAGTTCTTC
NA,TRBJ2-7,NA,TRBV19,CASSITPAGKDGEQYF,TGTGCCAGTAGTATAACCCCTGCAGGGAAGGACGGCGAGCAGTACTTC
many,TRBJ2-3,TRBD2,TRBV10-3,CAISEPSGRALTDTQYF,TGTGCCATCAGTGAGCCTAGCGGGAGGGCCCTCACAGATACGCAGTATTTT
many,TRBJ2-1,TRBD1,TRBV12-3/TRBV12-4,CASRNDRGVDEQFF,TGTGCCAGCAGGAACGACAGGGGAGTAGATGAGCAGTTCTTC
many,TRBJ1-3,TRBD1,TRBV28,CASSSTGSGSIGNTIYF,TGTGCCAGCAGTTCGACAGGGTCAGGTTCTATTGGAAACACCATATATTTT
many,TRBJ2-1,NA,TRBV11-2,CASSLDRWGNEQFF,TGTGCCAGCAGCTTAGATAGGTGGGGCAATGAGCAGTTCTTC
NA,TRBJ2-1,NA,TRBV20-1,CSPGENHEQFF,TGCAGCCCCGGGGAAAACCATGAGCAGTTCTTC
few,TRBJ2-2,TRBD2,TRBV6-5,CASSYGLAGDRAGELFF,TGTGCCAGCAGTTATGGGCTAGCGGGAGATCGGGCCGGGGAGCTGTTTTTT